This T cell receptor (beta chain) derives from a study of T cell responses to AZD1222 COVID-19 vaccine. Study-wide results and caveats: Vaccine-associated CD4 TCRs ranged over spike, dominating at 160-218 and 743-854.

About this clone: Its matching antigen is unknown.

The protocol was immunoSEQ multiplex PCR, while the TCRdb copy is restricted to in-frame clones and leaves out a portion. The sample shows about 130,000 clones, roughly 91% of them seen only once. V lost 2 bases to trimming and J lost 0 bases, with 16 bases between them. Per germline, CDR1 KGHSH and CDR2 LQKENI. This CDR3 has 17 amino acids. The source was peripheral blood, collected 28 days after the second AZD1222 dose. J is TRBJ2-5 and V is TRBV18; maybe TRBD2 (7 bases). This clonotype was obtained from an adult who received the AZD1222 COVID-19 vaccine. The CDR3 DNA sequence: TGTGCCAGCTCACCAGGAAGGGGGGGCCGGTACCAAGAGACCCAGTACTTC. Translated: CASSPGRGGRYQETQYF.